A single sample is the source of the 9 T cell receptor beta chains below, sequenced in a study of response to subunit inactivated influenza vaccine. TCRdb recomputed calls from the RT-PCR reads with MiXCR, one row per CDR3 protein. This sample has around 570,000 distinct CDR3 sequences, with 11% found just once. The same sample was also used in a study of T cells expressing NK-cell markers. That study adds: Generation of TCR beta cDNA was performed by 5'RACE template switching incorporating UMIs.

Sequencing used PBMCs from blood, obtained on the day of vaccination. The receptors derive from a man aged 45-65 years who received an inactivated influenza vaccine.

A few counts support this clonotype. CDR3 sequence reads: CASSRAGPHEQYF. As DNA, the CDR3 is TGTGCCAGCAGTAGGGCGGGGCCCCACGAGCAGTACTTC. The chain uses TRBV27 and TRBJ2-7, with D perhaps matching TRBD2 (6 bases). The CDR3 contains 13 residues. The V gene's germline CDR1 is MNHEY and CDR2 SMNVEV (reference sequence). V dropped 5 bases and J dropped 5 bases, with 13 bases sitting between them.

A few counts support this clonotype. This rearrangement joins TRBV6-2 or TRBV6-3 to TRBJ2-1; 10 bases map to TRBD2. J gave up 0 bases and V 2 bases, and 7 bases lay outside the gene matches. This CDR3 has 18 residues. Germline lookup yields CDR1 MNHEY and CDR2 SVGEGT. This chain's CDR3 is CASSYILAGMSSYNEQFF. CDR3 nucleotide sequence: TGTGCCAGCAGTTACATACTAGCGGGGATGAGCTCCTACAATGAGCAGTTCTTC.

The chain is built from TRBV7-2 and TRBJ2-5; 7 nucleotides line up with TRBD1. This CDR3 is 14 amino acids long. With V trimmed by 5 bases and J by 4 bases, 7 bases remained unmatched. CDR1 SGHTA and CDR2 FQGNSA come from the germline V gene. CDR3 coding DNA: TGTGCCAGCAGCCATCGACAGGGTCCAGAGACCCAGTACTTC. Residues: CASSHRQGPETQYF.

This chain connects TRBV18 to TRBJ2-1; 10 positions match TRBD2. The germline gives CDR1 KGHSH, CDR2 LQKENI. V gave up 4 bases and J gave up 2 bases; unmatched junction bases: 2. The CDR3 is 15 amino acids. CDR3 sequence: CASSQREGPYNEQFF. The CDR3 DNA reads TGTGCCAGCTCACAGCGGGAGGGCCCCTACAATGAGCAGTTCTTC.

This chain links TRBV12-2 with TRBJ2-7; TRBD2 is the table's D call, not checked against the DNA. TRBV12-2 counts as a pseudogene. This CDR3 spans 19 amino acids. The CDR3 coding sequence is TGTGCAAGTCGCTTAGATCGGCTAGCGGGGGGCCCCCTCTCCTACGAGCAGTACTTC. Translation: CASRLDRLAGGPLSYEQYF.

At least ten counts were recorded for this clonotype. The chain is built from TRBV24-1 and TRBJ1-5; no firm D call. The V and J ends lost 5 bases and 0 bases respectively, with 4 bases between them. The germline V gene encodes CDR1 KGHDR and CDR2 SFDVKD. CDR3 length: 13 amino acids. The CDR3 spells CATSGYSNQPQHF. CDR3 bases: TGTGCCACCAGTGGCTATAGCAATCAGCCCCAGCATTTT.

CDR3 DNA sequence: TGTGCCAGCAGCCGGACTAGTTTCGGCGGGGAGCTGTTTTTT. Its protein is CASSRTSFGGELFF. The V gene is TRBV12-3 or TRBV12-4, the J gene TRBJ2-2, with 7 bases fitting TRBD2. The CDR3 has 14 residues. After removal of 6 bases from V and 7 bases from J, the junction contained 8 bases not matched to a gene.

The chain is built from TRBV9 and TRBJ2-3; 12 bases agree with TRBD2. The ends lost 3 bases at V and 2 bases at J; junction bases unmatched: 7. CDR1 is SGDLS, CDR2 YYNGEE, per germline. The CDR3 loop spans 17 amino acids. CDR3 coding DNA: TGTGCCAGCAGCGCTAGCGGGAGGGCTCGATCCACAGATACGCAGTATTTT. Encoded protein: CASSASGRARSTDTQYF.

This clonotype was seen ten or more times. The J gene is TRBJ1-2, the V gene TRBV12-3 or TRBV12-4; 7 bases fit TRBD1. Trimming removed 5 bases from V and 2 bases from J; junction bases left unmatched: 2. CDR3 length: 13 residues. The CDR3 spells CASSPQGNYGYTF. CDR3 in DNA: TGTGCCAGCAGTCCACAGGGGAACTATGGCTACACCTTC.